This is a list of T cell receptor beta chains from one sample in a study of blood T cell repertoires in COVID-19. Measured with immunoSEQ multiplex PCR; TCRdb has only the in-frame clones, and not every one. In the table there are more than 85,000 clones, under 90% of which are singletons. The sample consisted of peripheral blood. All receptors derive from a woman in her 50s with acute or convalescent COVID-19. CDR3s include the opening cysteine and the closing phenylalanine or tryptophan. A D gene is named only where the DNA matches it firmly. The size entry is marked missing in some rows and otherwise reads once, few, many or a size class.

V gene: TRBV5-6; CDR3 length: 13; J gene: TRBJ2-5; clone size: few; D gene: TRBD2; CDR3 DNA: TGTGCCAGCACTACAGCGGGGGGCGAGACCCAGTACTTC; CDR3 protein: CASTTAGGETQYF
V gene: TRBV6-1; CDR3 length: 18; J gene: TRBJ1-2; clone size: once; D gene: -; CDR3 DNA: TGTGCCAGCAGTGAAACCGATTATACAGTATCTCTACTTTATGGCTACACCTTC; CDR3 protein: CASSETDYTVSLLYGYTF
V gene: TRBV9; CDR3 length: 19; J gene: TRBJ2-3; clone size: -; D gene: TRBD2; CDR3 DNA: TGTGCCAGCAGCGCCCAACTAGCGGGGGGGACCAGTAGCACAGATACGCAGTATTTT; CDR3 protein: CASSAQLAGGTSSTDTQYF
V gene: TRBV19; CDR3 length: 14; J gene: TRBJ2-7; clone size: -; D gene: -; CDR3 DNA: TGTGCCAGTAAGTCACAGGCCAGCTCCTACGAGCAGTACTTC; CDR3 protein: CASKSQASSYEQYF
V gene: TRBV5-1; CDR3 length: 13; J gene: TRBJ1-2; clone size: -; D gene: -; CDR3 DNA: TGCGCCAGCAGCCCGCCCCCGGGAGATGGCTACACCTTC; CDR3 protein: CASSPPPGDGYTF
V gene: TRBV13; CDR3 length: 14; J gene: TRBJ1-2; clone size: -; D gene: -; CDR3 DNA: TGTGCCAGCAGCTTAGGACAGGCGCCCTATGGCTACACCTTC; CDR3 protein: CASSLGQAPYGYTF
V gene: TRBV7-6; CDR3 length: 15; J gene: TRBJ1-1; clone size: -; D gene: -; CDR3 DNA: TGTGCCAGCAGCTTAGCGGGGGGGACGAACACTGAAGCTTTCTTT; CDR3 protein: CASSLAGGTNTEAFF
V gene: TRBV7-2; CDR3 length: 14; J gene: TRBJ1-5; clone size: -; D gene: -; CDR3 DNA: TGTGCCAGCAGCCTAGGGGGGGGAGATGAGCCCCAGCATTTT; CDR3 protein: CASSLGGGDEPQHF
V gene: TRBV6-1; CDR3 length: 15; J gene: TRBJ1-2; clone size: -; D gene: -; CDR3 DNA: TGTGCCAGCAGTGAAGTTCTTACCCGGAACTATGGCTACACCTTC; CDR3 protein: CASSEVLTRNYGYTF
V gene: TRBV6-1; CDR3 length: 19; J gene: TRBJ1-5; clone size: -; D gene: TRBD1; CDR3 DNA: TGTGCCAGCAGTGAAACGGGACAGGCCCTAGGGGGTGGCAATCAGCCCCAGCATTTT; CDR3 protein: CASSETGQALGGGNQPQHF
V gene: TRBV19; CDR3 length: 13; J gene: TRBJ1-1; clone size: -; D gene: TRBD1; CDR3 DNA: TGTGCCAGTCGGGACAGGGAGGGAACTGAAGCTTTCTTT; CDR3 protein: CASRDREGTEAFF
V gene: TRBV2; CDR3 length: 12; J gene: TRBJ1-6; clone size: few; D gene: -; CDR3 DNA: TGTGCCAGCAGTGGAGAGGGAGGACCCCTCCACTTT; CDR3 protein: CASSGEGGPLHF
V gene: TRBV12-1; CDR3 length: 17; J gene: TRBJ1-4; clone size: few; D gene: -; CDR3 DNA: TGTGCCAGCAGCGCAACGGGACAGGGGGGAACTAATGAAAAACTGTTTTTT; CDR3 protein: CASSATGQGGTNEKLFF
V gene: TRBV4-1; CDR3 length: 16; J gene: TRBJ1-2; clone size: -; D gene: -; CDR3 DNA: TGCGCCAGCAGCCATGGCATTTCCAGGGTTAACTATGGCTACACCTTC; CDR3 protein: CASSHGISRVNYGYTF
V gene: TRBV6-5; CDR3 length: 13; J gene: TRBJ1-2; clone size: -; D gene: -; CDR3 DNA: TGTGCCAGCAGTTACCAGGAGGGCTATGGCTACACCTTC; CDR3 protein: CASSYQEGYGYTF
V gene: TRBV9; CDR3 length: 11; J gene: TRBJ1-6; clone size: -; D gene: -; CDR3 DNA: TGTGCCAGCGGCCGGGATTCACCCCTCCACTTT; CDR3 protein: CASGRDSPLHF
V gene: TRBV15; CDR3 length: 17; J gene: TRBJ2-1; clone size: -; D gene: TRBD2; CDR3 DNA: TGTGCCACCAGCAGAGGACTAGCGGGGAGCTCCTACAATGAGCAGTTCTTC; CDR3 protein: CATSRGLAGSSYNEQFF
V gene: TRBV5-6; CDR3 length: 13; J gene: TRBJ1-2; clone size: -; D gene: TRBD1; CDR3 DNA: TGTGCCAGCAGCATCATCAGGGGGATTGACTACACCTTC; CDR3 protein: CASSIIRGIDYTF
V gene: TRBV25-1; CDR3 length: 15; J gene: TRBJ2-3; clone size: few; D gene: TRBD1; CDR3 DNA: TGTGCCAGCAGTGAGTGGACAGGGGGGGGAGATACGCAGTATTTT; CDR3 protein: CASSEWTGGGDTQYF
V gene: TRBV5-1; CDR3 length: 13; J gene: TRBJ1-4; clone size: few; D gene: -; CDR3 DNA: TGCGCCAGCAGCCTGGCGCTCGCGGAAAAACTGTTTTTT; CDR3 protein: CASSLALAEKLFF
V gene: TRBV6-5; CDR3 length: 15; J gene: TRBJ1-1; clone size: few; D gene: -; CDR3 DNA: TGTGCCAGCACCCCCCGTAGTGGACAGAACACTGAAGCTTTCTTT; CDR3 protein: CASTPRSGQNTEAFF
V gene: TRBV19; CDR3 length: 15; J gene: TRBJ1-3; clone size: -; D gene: TRBD1; CDR3 DNA: TGTGCCAGTAGTATCGGGACAGGCTCTGGAAACACCATATATTTT; CDR3 protein: CASSIGTGSGNTIYF
V gene: TRBV5-1; CDR3 length: 15; J gene: TRBJ1-6; clone size: -; D gene: -; CDR3 DNA: TGCGCCAGCAGCCATAACCGTCCAGGGGTTTCACCCCTCCACTTT; CDR3 protein: CASSHNRPGVSPLHF
V gene: TRBV11-2; CDR3 length: 15; J gene: TRBJ1-1; clone size: -; D gene: TRBD1; CDR3 DNA: TGTGCCAGCAGTCCTCTAGGGACAGCGAACACTGAAGCTTTCTTT; CDR3 protein: CASSPLGTANTEAFF
V gene: TRBV7-3; CDR3 length: 19; J gene: TRBJ2-3; clone size: -; D gene: TRBD1; CDR3 DNA: TGTGCCAGCAGCGAAAGCCCGGGACAGGGTCTTTGGGCCCAAGATACGCAGTATTTT; CDR3 protein: CASSESPGQGLWAQDTQYF
V gene: TRBV27; CDR3 length: 12; J gene: TRBJ1-5; clone size: -; D gene: TRBD1; CDR3 DNA: TGTGCCAGCAGTACCGAGGACAGGGTGCAGCATTTT; CDR3 protein: CASSTEDRVQHF
V gene: TRBV6-5; CDR3 length: 14; J gene: TRBJ1-2; clone size: -; D gene: TRBD1; CDR3 DNA: TGTGCCAGCAGACAATCGACAGGGCTCTATGGCTACACCTTC; CDR3 protein: CASRQSTGLYGYTF
V gene: TRBV10-3; CDR3 length: 13; J gene: TRBJ2-3; clone size: once; D gene: TRBD1; CDR3 DNA: TGTGCCGGACAGGGGGATAACACAGATACGCAGTATTTT; CDR3 protein: CAGQGDNTDTQYF
V gene: TRBV6-1; CDR3 length: 16; J gene: TRBJ2-2; clone size: -; D gene: TRBD2; CDR3 DNA: TGTGCCAGCAGTGTATTAGCGGGGGTGGGCACCGGGGAGCTGTTTTTT; CDR3 protein: CASSVLAGVGTGELFF
V gene: TRBV19; CDR3 length: 12; J gene: TRBJ1-1; clone size: -; D gene: -; CDR3 DNA: TGTGCCAGTAGTATAGGAGTCACTGAAGCTTTCTTT; CDR3 protein: CASSIGVTEAFF
V gene: TRBV11-2; CDR3 length: 11; J gene: TRBJ2-1; clone size: once; D gene: -; CDR3 DNA: TGTGCCAGCAGCTCCTCAGATGAGCAGTTCTTC; CDR3 protein: CASSSSDEQFF
V gene: TRBV5-1; CDR3 length: 15; J gene: TRBJ2-3; clone size: -; D gene: -; CDR3 DNA: TGCGCCAGCAGCTTGTTAGGCGGTAGCACAGATACGCAGTATTTT; CDR3 protein: CASSLLGGSTDTQYF
V gene: TRBV5-4; CDR3 length: 13; J gene: TRBJ2-7; clone size: -; D gene: -; CDR3 DNA: TGTGCCAGCAGCTTGCGGCAGGAAGACGAGCAGTACTTC; CDR3 protein: CASSLRQEDEQYF